This entry features one T cell receptor beta chain sequence. No antigen is known for it. Library construction involved attaching unique molecular identifiers to individual cDNA molecules, which allowed quantitative, reproducible TCR counting. Authors' data handling: TCRs per sample had a median of around 100,000 and ranged from roughly 20,000 to 690,600. TCRdb ran MiXCR on the 5' RACE reads and lists one entry per CDR3 protein. The V and J calls and clone size come from TCRdb's table, not from the authors' own analysis. The sample yields fewer than 150,000 distinct CDR3 sequences, roughly 19% seen once. The authors extracted total RNA from unfractionated whole blood. This sample stems from a study of human T cells and chemical hapten exposure. Study details: Variation in per-sample TCR yields came mainly from small pooled library volume differences. Study-wide points: The number of TCRs over 1 in 1000 frequency stayed unchanged after DPC.

The CDR3 sequence is 15 residues long. With 6 bases clipped from V and 3 bases from J, the junction kept 6 bases outside the gene matches. The source is a human donor in good health. This chain links TRBV12-3 or TRBV12-4 with TRBJ1-3, with 9 bases aligning to TRBD1. The CDR3, as DNA: TGTGCCAGCAGCCCCGGGACAGGGTTTGGAAACACCATATATTTT. It codes for CASSPGTGFGNTIYF.